This is a list of T cell receptor beta chains from one sample in a study of CD8 T cells in Susac syndrome. TCRdb itself ran the immunoSEQ multiplex PCR reads through MiXCR, one entry per CDR3 protein. The sample holds approximately 120,000 distinct CDR3 sequences, over 90% seen once. The sample comprised CD4+ T cells from PBMCs. The source is a human donor in good health. Both conserved end residues are part of each CDR3. The order of the fields is V gene, J gene, clone size, D gene, CDR3 protein, CDR3 DNA. D genes are given only for firm matches. Clone size is shown for a subset of rows, as once, few, many or a class of expanded clone.

v_gene: TRBV7-9
j_gene: TRBJ1-2
abundance: once
d_gene: NA
CDR3aa: CASSFLVASATNYGYTF
CDR3nt: TGTGCCAGCAGCTTTTTAGTTGCTTCTGCTACTAACTATGGCTACACCTTC

v_gene: TRBV12-3/TRBV12-4
j_gene: TRBJ2-1
abundance: NA
d_gene: NA
CDR3aa: CASSSGVDSYNEQFF
CDR3nt: TGTGCCAGCAGCTCCGGGGTCGATTCCTACAATGAGCAGTTCTTC

v_gene: TRBV24-1
j_gene: TRBJ2-1
abundance: NA
d_gene: NA
CDR3aa: CATSDAGPRGGNEQFF
CDR3nt: TGTGCCACCAGTGACGCGGGACCCCGAGGGGGCAATGAGCAGTTCTTC

v_gene: TRBV24-1
j_gene: TRBJ1-1
abundance: NA
d_gene: NA
CDR3aa: CATRSGEQAFF
CDR3nt: TGTGCCACCAGGTCAGGGGAACAGGCTTTCTTT

v_gene: TRBV12-5
j_gene: TRBJ2-4
abundance: once
d_gene: TRBD2
CDR3aa: CASGLGSGGAENIQYF
CDR3nt: TGTGCTAGTGGTTTGGGTAGCGGGGGGGCCGAAAACATTCAGTACTTC

v_gene: TRBV29-1
j_gene: TRBJ2-1
abundance: once
d_gene: NA
CDR3aa: CSVDGGELVYNEQFF
CDR3nt: TGCAGCGTTGATGGGGGCGAGTTGGTCTACAATGAGCAGTTCTTC

v_gene: TRBV6-6
j_gene: TRBJ1-2
abundance: NA
d_gene: NA
CDR3aa: CASRDGTQSNYGYTF
CDR3nt: TGTGCCAGCAGGGACGGGACACAATCTAACTATGGCTACACCTTC

v_gene: TRBV7-9
j_gene: TRBJ1-2
abundance: NA
d_gene: NA
CDR3aa: CASRSEGNYGYTF
CDR3nt: TGTGCCAGCAGGAGCGAGGGCAACTATGGCTACACCTTC

v_gene: TRBV20-1
j_gene: TRBJ1-6
abundance: NA
d_gene: NA
CDR3aa: CSARTISGRDNSPLHF
CDR3nt: TGCAGTGCTAGAACCATCTCGGGACGGGATAATTCACCCCTCCACTTT

v_gene: TRBV6-1
j_gene: TRBJ1-5
abundance: NA
d_gene: NA
CDR3aa: CASSEALSGNQPQHF
CDR3nt: TGTGCCAGCAGTGAAGCGCTCTCGGGGAATCAGCCCCAGCATTTT

v_gene: TRBV3-1
j_gene: TRBJ2-7
abundance: NA
d_gene: NA
CDR3aa: CASSPRREKSYEQYF
CDR3nt: TGTGCCAGCAGCCCTCGCCGGGAGAAGTCCTACGAGCAGTACTTC

v_gene: TRBV3-1
j_gene: TRBJ2-2
abundance: NA
d_gene: TRBD2
CDR3aa: CASSQIRGDTGELFF
CDR3nt: TGTGCCAGCAGCCAGATCCGGGGGGATACCGGGGAGCTGTTTTTT

v_gene: TRBV25-1
j_gene: TRBJ2-5
abundance: NA
d_gene: NA
CDR3aa: CASRTPTDTEGKTQYF
CDR3nt: TGTGCCAGCAGGACTCCGACAGATACTGAGGGGAAGACCCAGTACTTC

v_gene: TRBV14
j_gene: TRBJ1-2
abundance: NA
d_gene: NA
CDR3aa: CASSPRRGGSYTF
CDR3nt: TGTGCCAGCAGCCCCCGCCGAGGGGGGAGCTACACCTTC

v_gene: TRBV20-1
j_gene: TRBJ2-7
abundance: NA
d_gene: TRBD2
CDR3aa: CSAPPSGSYEQYF
CDR3nt: TGCAGTGCCCCACCCAGCGGGAGCTACGAGCAGTACTTC

v_gene: TRBV13
j_gene: TRBJ1-5
abundance: NA
d_gene: TRBD1
CDR3aa: CASSSRQGARGNQPQHF
CDR3nt: TGTGCCAGCAGCAGTCGACAGGGGGCGCGGGGCAATCAGCCCCAGCATTTT

v_gene: TRBV2
j_gene: TRBJ2-7
abundance: few
d_gene: NA
CDR3aa: CASSHRAEQYF
CDR3nt: TGTGCCAGCAGTCACAGGGCCGAGCAGTACTTC